Listed below are T cell receptor beta chains from one sample, sequenced in a study of cytomegalovirus exposure and HLA in healthy donors. Only in-frame clones appear in the TCRdb table, and some are missing; sequencing was by immunoSEQ multiplex PCR. The sample shows roughly 240,000 clones, approximately 87% of them seen only once. Material: PBMCs. All receptors come from a man aged 18-30 years in good health and CMV-seronegative. Each CDR3 is given with its conserved first and last residue. A D gene is named only where the DNA matches it firmly. Size values are once, few and many counts, or a class for expanded clones, and some rows have none.

NA	15	NA	TRBV5-1	TRBJ1-5	CASSLDPGDNQPQHF	TGCGCCAGCAGCTTGGATCCCGGGGACAATCAGCCCCAGCATTTT
TRBD1	15	NA	TRBV7-3	TRBJ1-5	CASSRTGGKDQPQHF	TGTGCCAGCAGCCGGACAGGGGGCAAGGATCAGCCCCAGCATTTT
NA	15	NA	TRBV7-2	TRBJ2-7	CASSLTGGSGYEQYF	TGTGCCAGCAGCTTAACCGGCGGTAGTGGCTACGAGCAGTACTTC
TRBD2	16	NA	TRBV4-2	TRBJ2-1	CASSQVLAGDSGEQFF	TGTGCCAGCAGCCAAGTACTAGCGGGAGACTCGGGGGAGCAGTTCTTC
TRBD1	16	once	TRBV29-1	TRBJ2-7	CSVEGGQGARWYEQYF	TGCAGCGTTGAAGGAGGACAGGGGGCGCGATGGTACGAGCAGTACTTC
TRBD2	15	NA	TRBV28	TRBJ2-3	CASYSGGLYTDTQYF	TGTGCCAGTTATAGCGGGGGCTTATACACAGATACGCAGTATTTT
NA	15	NA	TRBV7-6	TRBJ2-7	CASSLQEGGVYEQYF	TGTGCCAGCAGTTTACAGGAAGGAGGGGTCTACGAGCAGTACTTC
NA	14	once	TRBV10-3	TRBJ2-2	CAIRAPANAGELFF	TGTGCCATCAGGGCCCCAGCGAACGCCGGGGAGCTGTTTTTT
NA	13	NA	TRBV6-1	TRBJ2-3	CASRQHSTDTQYF	TGTGCCAGCCGACAGCATAGCACAGATACGCAGTATTTT
TRBD1	16	NA	TRBV28	TRBJ2-7	CASSSPRTGRSYEQYF	TGTGCCAGCAGTTCACCTCGGACAGGGAGGTCCTACGAGCAGTACTTC
NA	13	NA	TRBV11-3	TRBJ1-2	CASSLWQNYGYTF	TGTGCCAGCAGCTTATGGCAGAACTATGGCTACACCTTC
NA	16	NA	TRBV18	TRBJ2-1	CASSPLTGSSYNEQFF	TGTGCCAGCTCACCACTGACCGGGAGCTCCTACAATGAGCAGTTCTTC
NA	13	NA	TRBV10-2	TRBJ2-3	CASKSASTDTQYF	TGCGCCAGCAAAAGCGCGAGCACAGATACGCAGTATTTT
TRBD1	14	NA	TRBV6-1	TRBJ1-5	CASRTGAGDQPQHF	TGTGCCAGCAGAACAGGGGCCGGAGATCAGCCCCAGCATTTT
TRBD1	15	NA	TRBV19	TRBJ1-1	CASSRAGGWDTEAFF	TGTGCCAGTAGCCGAGCAGGGGGCTGGGACACTGAAGCTTTCTTT
TRBD2	15	NA	TRBV27	TRBJ2-5	CASGVWQGGGETQYF	TGTGCCAGCGGGGTCTGGCAGGGCGGGGGGGAGACCCAGTACTTC
NA	15	NA	TRBV27	TRBJ2-1	CASSFLSTLGNEQFF	TGTGCCAGCAGTTTTCTGAGTACTCTAGGCAATGAGCAGTTCTTC
NA	16	once	TRBV5-6	TRBJ1-6	CASSLFSSSYNSPLHF	TGTGCCAGCAGCTTATTTAGTAGCTCCTATAATTCACCCCTCCACTTT
TRBD1	15	NA	TRBV11-2	TRBJ2-7	CASSLETGGGYEQYF	TGTGCCAGCAGCTTAGAGACAGGGGGAGGCTACGAGCAGTACTTC
TRBD1	15	NA	TRBV11-3	TRBJ2-2	CASSLRTGEVGELFF	TGTGCCAGCAGCTTAAGGACAGGGGAGGTCGGGGAGCTGTTTTTT
TRBD1	16	once	TRBV25-1	TRBJ2-7	CASSDGQGLFSREQYF	TGTGCCAGCAGTGACGGACAGGGGCTTTTCTCACGCGAGCAGTACTTC
TRBD1	14	NA	TRBV29-1	TRBJ2-6	CSAAGGAGANVLTF	TGCAGCGCTGCAGGGGGTGCTGGGGCCAACGTCCTGACTTTC
TRBD2	17	NA	TRBV25-1	TRBJ2-3	CASSENGAGGGTDTQYF	TGTGCCAGCAGTGAGAATGGAGCGGGAGGGGGCACAGATACGCAGTATTTT
TRBD2	15	NA	TRBV9	TRBJ2-3	CASSAPGLFTDTQYF	TGTGCCAGCAGCGCGCCGGGACTATTCACAGATACGCAGTATTTT
NA	12	NA	TRBV10-2	TRBJ2-3	CASSDYPDTQYF	TGCGCCAGCAGTGACTATCCCGATACGCAGTATTTT
NA	15	NA	TRBV5-1	TRBJ2-5	CASSFTPGKQETQYF	TGCGCCAGCAGCTTCACACCGGGGAAACAAGAGACCCAGTACTTC
NA	14	NA	TRBV27	TRBJ2-5	CASSPRVLLETQYF	TGTGCCAGCAGCCCCAGGGTCCTGTTAGAGACCCAGTACTTC
NA	15	once	TRBV28	TRBJ1-3	CASYELDSSGNTIYF	TGTGCCAGCTACGAACTGGACAGCTCTGGAAACACCATATATTTT
TRBD1	15	NA	TRBV6-5	TRBJ1-2	CASSNGQGAHGGYTF	TGTGCCAGCAGTAACGGACAGGGGGCGCATGGTGGCTACACCTTC
TRBD2	15	NA	TRBV28	TRBJ2-3	CASRLAGGKRDTQYF	TGTGCCAGCAGACTAGCGGGAGGCAAGAGGGATACGCAGTATTTT
TRBD2	15	NA	TRBV6-5	TRBJ2-1	CASSPKGSGNNEQFF	TGTGCCAGCAGTCCCAAAGGTAGCGGGAACAATGAGCAGTTCTTC
NA	16	NA	TRBV29-1	TRBJ2-7	CSVVPGGGSYLYEQYF	TGCAGCGTTGTCCCGGGGGGCGGGAGCTATCTCTACGAGCAGTACTTC
NA	14	NA	TRBV9	TRBJ2-1	CASSVGGASDEQFF	TGTGCCAGCAGCGTAGGAGGAGCTTCCGATGAGCAGTTCTTC
TRBD2	14	NA	TRBV2	TRBJ2-1	CASKTSGGYNEQFF	TGTGCCAGCAAGACTAGCGGGGGGTACAATGAGCAGTTCTTC
NA	14	NA	TRBV28	TRBJ1-6	CASSLPGRESPLHF	TGTGCCAGCAGTCTGCCAGGGAGGGAATCACCCCTCCACTTT
TRBD1	15	NA	TRBV7-6	TRBJ2-1	CASSLRQGLYNEQFF	TGTGCCAGCAGCCTTAGACAGGGTTTGTACAATGAGCAGTTCTTC
TRBD2	14	NA	TRBV7-3	TRBJ2-7	CASSLKGRAYEQYF	TGTGCCAGCAGCTTAAAGGGGAGGGCCTACGAGCAGTACTTC
NA	13	NA	TRBV4-2	TRBJ2-3	CASSPLSTDTQYF	TGTGCCAGCAGCCCCCTTAGCACAGATACGCAGTATTTT
NA	14	NA	TRBV19	TRBJ2-1	CASTGTTPYNEQFF	TGTGCCAGTACAGGGACAACCCCCTACAATGAGCAGTTCTTC
NA	15	NA	TRBV6-1	TRBJ2-1	CASRPWGSRVNEQFF	TGTGCCAGCAGACCCTGGGGATCGAGGGTCAATGAGCAGTTCTTC